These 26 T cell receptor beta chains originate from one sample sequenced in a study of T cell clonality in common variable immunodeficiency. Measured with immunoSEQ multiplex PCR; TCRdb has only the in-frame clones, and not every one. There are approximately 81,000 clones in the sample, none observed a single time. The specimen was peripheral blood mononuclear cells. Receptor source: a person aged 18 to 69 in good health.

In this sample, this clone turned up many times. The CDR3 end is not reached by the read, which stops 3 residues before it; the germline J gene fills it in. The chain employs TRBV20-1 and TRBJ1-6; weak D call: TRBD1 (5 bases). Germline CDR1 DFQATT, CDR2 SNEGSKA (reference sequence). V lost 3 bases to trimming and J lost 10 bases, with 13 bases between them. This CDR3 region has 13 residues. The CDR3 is CSARVREGSPLHF. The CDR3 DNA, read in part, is TGCAGTGCTAGGGTCAGGGAGGGATCACCC.

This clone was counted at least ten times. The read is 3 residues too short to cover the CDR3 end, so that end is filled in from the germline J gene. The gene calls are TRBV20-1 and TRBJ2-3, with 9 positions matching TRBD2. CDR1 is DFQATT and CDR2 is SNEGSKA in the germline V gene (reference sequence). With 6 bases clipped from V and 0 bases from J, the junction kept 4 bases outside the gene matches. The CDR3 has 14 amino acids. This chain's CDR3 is CSALTSGSTDTQYF. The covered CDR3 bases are TGCAGTGCGCTCACTAGCGGGAGCACAGATACG.

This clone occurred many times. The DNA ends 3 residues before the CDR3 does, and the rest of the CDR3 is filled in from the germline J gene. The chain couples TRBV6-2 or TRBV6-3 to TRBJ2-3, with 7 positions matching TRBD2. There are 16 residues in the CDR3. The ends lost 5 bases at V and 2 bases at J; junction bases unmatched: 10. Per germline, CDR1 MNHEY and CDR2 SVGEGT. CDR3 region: CASSRPGGVLTDTQYF. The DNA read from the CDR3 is TGTGCCAGCAGTCGCCCGGGGGGAGTTCTCACAGATACG.

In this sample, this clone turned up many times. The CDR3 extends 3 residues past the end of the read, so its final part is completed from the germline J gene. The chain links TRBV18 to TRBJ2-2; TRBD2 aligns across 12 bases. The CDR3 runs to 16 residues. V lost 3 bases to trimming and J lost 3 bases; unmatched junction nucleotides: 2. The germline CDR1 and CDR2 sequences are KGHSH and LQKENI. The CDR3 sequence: CASSPTSGRHTGELFF. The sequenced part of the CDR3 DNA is TGTGCCAGCTCACCGACTAGCGGGAGACACACCGGGGAG.

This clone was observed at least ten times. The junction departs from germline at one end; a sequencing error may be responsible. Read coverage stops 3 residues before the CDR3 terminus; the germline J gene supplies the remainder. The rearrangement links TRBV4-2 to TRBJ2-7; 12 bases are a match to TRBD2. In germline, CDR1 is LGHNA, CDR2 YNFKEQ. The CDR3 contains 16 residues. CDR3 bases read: TGCGCCAGCAGCCAATCAAGACTAGCGGGAGAAGGCGAG. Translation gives CASSQSRLAGEGE. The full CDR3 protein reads CASSQSRLAGEGEQYF.

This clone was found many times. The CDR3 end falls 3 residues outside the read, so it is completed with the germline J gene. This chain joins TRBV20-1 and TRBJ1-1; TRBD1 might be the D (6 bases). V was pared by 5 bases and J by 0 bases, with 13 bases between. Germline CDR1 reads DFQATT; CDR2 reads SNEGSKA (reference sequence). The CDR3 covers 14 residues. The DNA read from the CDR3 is TGCAGTGCTGACCCGACAGGCATGAACACTGAA. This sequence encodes CSADPTGMNTE. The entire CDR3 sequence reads CSADPTGMNTEAFF.

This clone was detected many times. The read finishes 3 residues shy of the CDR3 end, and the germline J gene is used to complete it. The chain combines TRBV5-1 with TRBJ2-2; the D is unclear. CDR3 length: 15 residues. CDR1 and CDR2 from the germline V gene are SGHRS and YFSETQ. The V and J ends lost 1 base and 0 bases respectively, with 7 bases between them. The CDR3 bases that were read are TGCGCCAGCAGCTTGTCCAGTACGAACACCGGGGAG. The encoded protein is CASSLSSTNTGE. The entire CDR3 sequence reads CASSLSSTNTGELFF.

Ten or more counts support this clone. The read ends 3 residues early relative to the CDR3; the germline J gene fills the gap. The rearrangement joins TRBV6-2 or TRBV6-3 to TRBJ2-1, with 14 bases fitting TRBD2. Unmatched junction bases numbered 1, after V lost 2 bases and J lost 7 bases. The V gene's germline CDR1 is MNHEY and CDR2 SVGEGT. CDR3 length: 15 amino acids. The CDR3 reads CASSYRTSGRNEQFF. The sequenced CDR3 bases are TGTGCCAGCAGTTACCGGACTAGCGGGAGGAATGAG.

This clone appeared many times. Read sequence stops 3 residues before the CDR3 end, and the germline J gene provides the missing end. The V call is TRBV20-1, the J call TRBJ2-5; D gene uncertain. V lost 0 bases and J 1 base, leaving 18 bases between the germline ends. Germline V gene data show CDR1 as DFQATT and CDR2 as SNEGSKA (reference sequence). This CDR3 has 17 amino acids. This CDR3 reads CSARDTPVRRTQETQYF. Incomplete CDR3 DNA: TGCAGTGCTAGAGATACCCCCGTCAGGCGTACCCAAGAGACC.

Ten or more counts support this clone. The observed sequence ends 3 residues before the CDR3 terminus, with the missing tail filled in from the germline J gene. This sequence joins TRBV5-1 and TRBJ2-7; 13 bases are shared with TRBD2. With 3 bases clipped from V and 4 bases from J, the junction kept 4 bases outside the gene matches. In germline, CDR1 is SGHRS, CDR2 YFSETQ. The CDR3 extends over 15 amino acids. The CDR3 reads CASSWGTSGTYEQYF. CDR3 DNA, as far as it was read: TGCGCCAGCAGCTGGGGGACTAGCGGGACTTACGAG.

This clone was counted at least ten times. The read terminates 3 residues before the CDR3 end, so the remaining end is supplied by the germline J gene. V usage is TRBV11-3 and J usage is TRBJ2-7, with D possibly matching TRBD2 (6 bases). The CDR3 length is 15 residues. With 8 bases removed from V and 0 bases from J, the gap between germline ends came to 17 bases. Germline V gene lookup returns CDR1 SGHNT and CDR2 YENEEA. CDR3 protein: CASSRGMGDSYEQYF. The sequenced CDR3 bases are TGTGCCAGCTCACGGGGGATGGGGGACTCCTACGAG.

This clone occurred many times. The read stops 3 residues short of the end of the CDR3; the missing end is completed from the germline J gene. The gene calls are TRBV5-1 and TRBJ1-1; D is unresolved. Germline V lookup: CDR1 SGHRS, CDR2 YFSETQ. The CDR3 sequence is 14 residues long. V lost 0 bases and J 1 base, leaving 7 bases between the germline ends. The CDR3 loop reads CASSLVRGNTEAFF. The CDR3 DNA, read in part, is TGCGCCAGCAGCTTGGTCCGGGGGAACACTGAA.

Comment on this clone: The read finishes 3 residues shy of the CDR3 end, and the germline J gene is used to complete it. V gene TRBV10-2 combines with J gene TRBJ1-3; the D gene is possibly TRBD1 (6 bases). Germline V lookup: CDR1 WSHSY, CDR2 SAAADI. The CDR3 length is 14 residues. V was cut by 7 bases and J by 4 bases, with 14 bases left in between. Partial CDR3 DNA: TGCGCCAGCACCCCTCAGGGGACGGGAAACACC. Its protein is CASTPQGTGNT. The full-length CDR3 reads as CASTPQGTGNTIYF.

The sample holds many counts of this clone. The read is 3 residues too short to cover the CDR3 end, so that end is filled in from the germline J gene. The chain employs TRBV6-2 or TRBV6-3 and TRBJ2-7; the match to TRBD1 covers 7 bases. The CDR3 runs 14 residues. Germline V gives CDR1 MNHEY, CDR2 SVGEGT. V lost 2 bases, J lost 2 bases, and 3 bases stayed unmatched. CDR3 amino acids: CASSYPGQTYEQYF. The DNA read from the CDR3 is TGTGCCAGCAGTTACCCGGGACAGACCTACGAG.

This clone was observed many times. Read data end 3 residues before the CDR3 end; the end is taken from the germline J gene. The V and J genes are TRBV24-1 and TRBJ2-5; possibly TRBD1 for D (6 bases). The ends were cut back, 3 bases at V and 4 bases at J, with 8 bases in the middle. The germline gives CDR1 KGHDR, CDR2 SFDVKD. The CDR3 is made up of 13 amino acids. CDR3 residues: CATSDVRGETQYF. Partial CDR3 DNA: TGTGCCACCAGTGATGTCAGGGGAGAGACC.

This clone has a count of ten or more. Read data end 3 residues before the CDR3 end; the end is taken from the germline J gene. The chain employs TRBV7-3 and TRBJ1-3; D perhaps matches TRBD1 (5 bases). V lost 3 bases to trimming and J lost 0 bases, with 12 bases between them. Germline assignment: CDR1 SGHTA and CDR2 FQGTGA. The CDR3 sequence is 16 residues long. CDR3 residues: CASSLNPGVSGNTIYF. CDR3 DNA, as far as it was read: TGTGCCAGCAGCTTGAACCCGGGGGTCTCTGGAAACACC.

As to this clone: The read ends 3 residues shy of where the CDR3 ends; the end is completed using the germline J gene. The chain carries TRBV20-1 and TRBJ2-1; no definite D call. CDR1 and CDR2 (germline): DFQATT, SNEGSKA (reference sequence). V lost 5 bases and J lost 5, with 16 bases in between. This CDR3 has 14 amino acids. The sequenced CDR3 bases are TGCAGTGCTGAAAGCCCACCGGGTAACAATGAG. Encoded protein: CSAESPPGNNE. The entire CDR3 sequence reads CSAESPPGNNEQFF.

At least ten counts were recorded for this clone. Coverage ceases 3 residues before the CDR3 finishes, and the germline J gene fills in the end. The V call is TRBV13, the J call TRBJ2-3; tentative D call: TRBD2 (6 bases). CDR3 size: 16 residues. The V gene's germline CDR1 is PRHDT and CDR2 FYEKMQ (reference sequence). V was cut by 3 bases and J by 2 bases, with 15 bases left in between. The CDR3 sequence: CASSFGSPSDTDTQYF. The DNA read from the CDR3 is TGTGCCAGCAGCTTCGGGTCCCCTAGCGACACAGATACG.

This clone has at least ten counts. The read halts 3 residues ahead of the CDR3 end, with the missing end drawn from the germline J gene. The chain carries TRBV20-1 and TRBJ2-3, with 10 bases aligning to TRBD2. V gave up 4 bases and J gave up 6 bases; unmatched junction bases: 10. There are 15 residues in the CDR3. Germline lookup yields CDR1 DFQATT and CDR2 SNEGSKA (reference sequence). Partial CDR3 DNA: TGCAGTGCTATTTTTAGGACTAGCGGTCCGGATACG. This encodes CSAIFRTSGPDT. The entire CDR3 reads CSAIFRTSGPDTQYF.

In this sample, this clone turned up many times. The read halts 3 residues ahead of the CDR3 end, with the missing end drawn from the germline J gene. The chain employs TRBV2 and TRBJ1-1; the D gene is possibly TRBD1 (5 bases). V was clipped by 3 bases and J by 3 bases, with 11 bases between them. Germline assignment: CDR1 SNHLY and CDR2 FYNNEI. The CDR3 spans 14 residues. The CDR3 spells CASSEPGGYTEAFF. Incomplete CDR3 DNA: TGTGCCAGCAGTGAGCCCGGGGGGTACACTGAA.

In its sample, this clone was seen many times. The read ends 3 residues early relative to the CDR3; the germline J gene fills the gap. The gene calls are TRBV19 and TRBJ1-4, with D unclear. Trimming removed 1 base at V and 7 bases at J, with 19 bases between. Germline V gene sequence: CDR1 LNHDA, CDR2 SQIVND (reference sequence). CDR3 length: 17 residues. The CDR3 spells CASSIVIVRGHGEKLFF. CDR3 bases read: TGTGCCAGTAGTATAGTAATAGTCCGGGGTCATGGTGAAAAA.

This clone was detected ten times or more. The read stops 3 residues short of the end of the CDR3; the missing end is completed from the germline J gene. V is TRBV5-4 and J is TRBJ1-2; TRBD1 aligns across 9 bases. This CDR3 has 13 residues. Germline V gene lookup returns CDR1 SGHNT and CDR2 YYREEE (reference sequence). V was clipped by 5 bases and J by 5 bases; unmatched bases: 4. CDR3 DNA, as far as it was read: TGTGCCAGCAGACTGACAGGGGGGTATGGC. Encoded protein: CASRLTGGYG. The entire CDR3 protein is CASRLTGGYGYTF.

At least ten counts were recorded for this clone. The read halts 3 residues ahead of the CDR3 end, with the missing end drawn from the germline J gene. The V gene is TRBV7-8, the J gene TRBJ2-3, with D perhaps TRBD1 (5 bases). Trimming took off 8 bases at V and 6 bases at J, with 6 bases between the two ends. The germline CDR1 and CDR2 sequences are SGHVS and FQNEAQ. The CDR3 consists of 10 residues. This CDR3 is CASWGDTQYF. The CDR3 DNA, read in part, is TGTGCCAGCTGGGGCGATACG. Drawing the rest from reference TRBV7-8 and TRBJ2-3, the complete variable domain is GAGVSQSPRYKVAKRGQDVALRCDPISGHVSLFWYQQALGQGPEFLTYFQNEAQLDKSGLPSDRFFAERPEGSVSTLKIQRTQQEDSAVYLCASWGDTQYFGPGTRLTVL.

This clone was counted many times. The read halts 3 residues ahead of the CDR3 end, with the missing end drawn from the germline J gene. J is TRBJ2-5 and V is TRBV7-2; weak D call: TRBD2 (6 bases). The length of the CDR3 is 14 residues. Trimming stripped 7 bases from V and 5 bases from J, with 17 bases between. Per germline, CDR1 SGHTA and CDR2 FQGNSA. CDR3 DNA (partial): TGTGCCAGCACCCGTTTGCGGGAAGGGGAGACC. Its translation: CASTRLREGET. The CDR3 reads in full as CASTRLREGETQYF.

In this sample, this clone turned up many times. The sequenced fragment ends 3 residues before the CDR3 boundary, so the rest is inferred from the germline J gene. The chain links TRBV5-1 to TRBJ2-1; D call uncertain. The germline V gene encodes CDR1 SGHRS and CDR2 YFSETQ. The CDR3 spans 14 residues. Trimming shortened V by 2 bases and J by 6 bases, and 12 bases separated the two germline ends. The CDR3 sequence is CASSFAPLPNEQFF. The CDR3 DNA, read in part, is TGCGCCAGCAGCTTCGCACCGCTACCCAATGAG.

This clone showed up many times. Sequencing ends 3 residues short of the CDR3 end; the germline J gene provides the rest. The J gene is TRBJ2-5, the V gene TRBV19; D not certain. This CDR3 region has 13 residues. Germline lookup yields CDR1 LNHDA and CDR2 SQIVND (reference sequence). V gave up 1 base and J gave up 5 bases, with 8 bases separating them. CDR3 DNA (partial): TGTGCCAGTAGTATAGCCAATGCGGAGACC. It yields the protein CASSIANAET. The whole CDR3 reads CASSIANAETQYF.